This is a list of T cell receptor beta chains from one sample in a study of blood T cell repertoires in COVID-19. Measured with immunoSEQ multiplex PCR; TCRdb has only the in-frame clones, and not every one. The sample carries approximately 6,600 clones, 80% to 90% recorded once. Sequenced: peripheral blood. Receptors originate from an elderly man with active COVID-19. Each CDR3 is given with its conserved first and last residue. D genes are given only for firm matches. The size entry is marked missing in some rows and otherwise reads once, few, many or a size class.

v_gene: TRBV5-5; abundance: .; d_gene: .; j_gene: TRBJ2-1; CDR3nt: TGTGCCAGCAGCTTGGCATTAGTCCTGAATGAGCAGTTCTTC; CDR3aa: CASSLALVLNEQFF
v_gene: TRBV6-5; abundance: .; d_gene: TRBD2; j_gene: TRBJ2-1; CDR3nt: TGTGCCAGCAGACTGACTAGCGGGAGTCTGAATGAGCAGTTCTTC; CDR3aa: CASRLTSGSLNEQFF
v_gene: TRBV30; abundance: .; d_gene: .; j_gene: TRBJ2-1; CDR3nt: TGTGCCTGGACCATTCGCGGCGGGCGCCGTAATGAGCAGTTCTTC; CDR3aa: CAWTIRGGRRNEQFF
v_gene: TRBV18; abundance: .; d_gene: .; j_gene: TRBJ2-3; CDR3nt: TGTGCCAGCTCATCGGGAGATACGCAGTATTTT; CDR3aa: CASSSGDTQYF
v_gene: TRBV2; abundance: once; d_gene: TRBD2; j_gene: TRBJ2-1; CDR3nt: TGTGCCAGCAGTATAGCGGGAGGGCCCTACAATGAGCAGTTCTTC; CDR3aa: CASSIAGGPYNEQFF
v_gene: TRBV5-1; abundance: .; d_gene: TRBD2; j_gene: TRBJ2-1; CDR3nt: TGCGCCAGCAGCTTTGTTAGCGGGAGGGACAATGAGCAGTTCTTC; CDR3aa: CASSFVSGRDNEQFF
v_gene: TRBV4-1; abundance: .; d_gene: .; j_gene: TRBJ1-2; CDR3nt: TGCGCCAGCAGCCAAGTCGGAGGCCTCCTCTATGGCTACACCTTC; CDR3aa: CASSQVGGLLYGYTF
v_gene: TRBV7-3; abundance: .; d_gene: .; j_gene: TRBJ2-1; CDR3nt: TGTGCCAGCAGTCCCCAGTGGGCTGGCTACAATGAGCAGTTCTTC; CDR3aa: CASSPQWAGYNEQFF
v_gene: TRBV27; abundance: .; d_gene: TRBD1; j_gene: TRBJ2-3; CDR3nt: TGTGCCAGCAGTCCCGCACAGGGGGGACGCACAGATACGCAGTATTTT; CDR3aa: CASSPAQGGRTDTQYF
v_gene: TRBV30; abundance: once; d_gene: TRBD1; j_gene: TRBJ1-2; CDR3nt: TGTGCCGGGGGCGACAGGGTTGGCTATGGCTACACCTTC; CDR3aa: CAGGDRVGYGYTF
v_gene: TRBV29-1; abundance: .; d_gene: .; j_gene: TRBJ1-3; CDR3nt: TGCAGCGTTAGGGACTGGGGAAACACCATATATTTT; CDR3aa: CSVRDWGNTIYF
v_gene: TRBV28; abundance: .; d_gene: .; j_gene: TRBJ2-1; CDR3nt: TGTGCCAGCACCGAGAGGGGGAGTAGGGTGGATGAGCAGTTCTTC; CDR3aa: CASTERGSRVDEQFF
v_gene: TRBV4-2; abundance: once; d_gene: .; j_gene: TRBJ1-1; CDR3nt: TGTGCCAGCAGCCAAGACGGGAACAGGGTGGACACTGAAGCTTTCTTT; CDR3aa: CASSQDGNRVDTEAFF
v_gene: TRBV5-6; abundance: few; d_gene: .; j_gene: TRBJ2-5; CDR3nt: TGTGCCAGCAGCGTCCGGGAGACCCAGTACTTC; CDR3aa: CASSVRETQYF
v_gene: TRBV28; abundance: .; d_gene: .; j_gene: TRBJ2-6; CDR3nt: TGTGCCAGCAGTAAGGACAGCTCTGGGGCCAACGTCCTGACTTTC; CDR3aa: CASSKDSSGANVLTF
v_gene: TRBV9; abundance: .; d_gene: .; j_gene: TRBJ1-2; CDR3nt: TGTGCCAGCAGCCCTACTGGAGGTAACTATGGCTACACCTTC; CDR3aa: CASSPTGGNYGYTF
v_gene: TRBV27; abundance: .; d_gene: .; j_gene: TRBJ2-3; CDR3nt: TGTGCCAGCAGTTTCTACCCCCCGGGGAGCGGCACAGATACGCAGTATTTT; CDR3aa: CASSFYPPGSGTDTQYF
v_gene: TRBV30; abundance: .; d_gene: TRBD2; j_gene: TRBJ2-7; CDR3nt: TGTGCCTGGAGTACTAGCGGGAGGCTGTACGAGCAGTACTTC; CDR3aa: CAWSTSGRLYEQYF
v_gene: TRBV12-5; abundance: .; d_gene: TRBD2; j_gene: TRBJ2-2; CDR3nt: TGTGCTAGTGGTCTTGGGGGGGTTGGCGGGGAGCTGTTTTTT; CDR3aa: CASGLGGVGGELFF
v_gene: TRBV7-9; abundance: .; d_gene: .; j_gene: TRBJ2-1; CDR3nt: TGTGCCAGCAGCTTTGAGGGCAATGAGCAGTTCTTC; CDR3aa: CASSFEGNEQFF
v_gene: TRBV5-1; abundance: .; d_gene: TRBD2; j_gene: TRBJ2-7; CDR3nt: TGCGCCAGCAGCTTATCATCTTCCGGCGGGGGGAACTCCTACGAGCAGTACTTC; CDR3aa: CASSLSSSGGGNSYEQYF
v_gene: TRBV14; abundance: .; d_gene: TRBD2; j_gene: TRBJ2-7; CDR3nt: TGTGCCAGCAGCCAAGATCGGGCCTCCCTAGCGGGAGGTTCACGCGAGCAGTACTTC; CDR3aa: CASSQDRASLAGGSREQYF
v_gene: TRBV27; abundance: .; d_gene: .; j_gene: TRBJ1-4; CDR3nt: TGTGCCAGCGGGGAGACGGATGAAAAACTGTTTTTT; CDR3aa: CASGETDEKLFF